Below, 22 T cell receptor beta chains from the same sample are listed, as sequenced in a study of cytomegalovirus exposure and HLA in healthy donors. The PCR employed 60 Vbeta primers together with 13 Jbeta primers. Data came from immunoSEQ multiplex PCR; TCRdb stores just in-frame clones and leaves some out. Its table records approximately 72,000 clones. The sequencing sample was made of PBMCs. The source of these receptors is a man between 35 and 55 years old in good health and CMV-seronegative.

The V and J genes are TRBV6-6 and TRBJ2-7; tentatively, D is TRBD1 (6 bases). This CDR3 is built from 16 residues. V was clipped by 9 bases and J by 1 base, with 22 bases between them. Germline V lookup: CDR1 MNHNY, CDR2 SVGAGI (reference sequence). The CDR3 nucleotides read TGTGCCAGTGTCAGGGGCCGAAGTACGGCTTCCTACGAGCAGTACTTC. Its translation is CASVRGRSTASYEQYF.

This sequence joins TRBV28 and TRBJ1-2; 8 positions match TRBD1. The CDR3 is 14 residues long. Germline V gene sequence: CDR1 MDHEN, CDR2 SYDVKM. The V and J ends lost 3 bases and 8 bases, in that order; junction bases with no gene match: 8. The CDR3 nucleotides are TGTGCCAGCAGTTTTCCAGGGGGCCCGTTGGGCTACACCTTC. This encodes CASSFPGGPLGYTF.

V is TRBV6-1 and J is TRBJ2-2; 8 bases fit TRBD2. The CDR3 totals 14 residues. With V trimmed by 6 bases and J by 7 bases, 7 bases remained unmatched. Germline V gene sequence: CDR1 MNHNS, CDR2 SASEGT. In DNA form, the CDR3 reads TGTGCCAGCAGGCCGGGACTAGAGAACGGGGAGCTGTTTTTT. Amino acid sequence: CASRPGLENGELFF.

V gene TRBV5-1 combines with J gene TRBJ2-5; D remains unclear. Looked up from germline, CDR1 is SGHRS and CDR2 is YFSETQ. The germline V and J ends were trimmed by 3 bases and 1 base, with 7 bases remaining between them. The CDR3 has 13 residues. The CDR3 coding sequence is TGCGCCAGCAGCTATAAATTCCAAGAGACCCAGTACTTC. This encodes CASSYKFQETQYF.

This chain links TRBV5-4 with TRBJ2-1; D perhaps matches TRBD1 (6 bases). From germline, CDR1 is SGHNT and CDR2 YYREEE (reference sequence). V was shortened by 0 bases and J by 5 bases, with 15 bases between the two germline ends. The CDR3 runs to 16 residues. The CDR3 spells CASSLVVGAVDNEQFF. The CDR3 region has the DNA TGTGCCAGCAGCTTGGTCGTGGGGGCTGTCGACAATGAGCAGTTCTTC. The variable domain in full, completed from reference TRBV5-4 and TRBJ2-1, reads ETGVTQSPTHLIKTRGQQVTLRCSSQSGHNTVSWYQQALGQGPQFIFQYYREEENGRGNFPPRFSGLQFPNYSSELNVNALELDDSALYLCASSLVVGAVDNEQFFGPGTRLTVL.

The CDR3 region has the DNA TGCGCCAGCAGCTTGGCTGTCAGGGGTTACGGCTACACCTTC. Its translation is CASSLAVRGYGYTF. The chain joins TRBV5-1 to TRBJ1-2; possibly TRBD1 for D (6 bases). V lost 0 bases, J lost 8 bases, and 14 bases lay in between. CDR3 length equals 14 residues. Per germline, CDR1 SGHRS and CDR2 YFSETQ.

This chain links TRBV6-5 with TRBJ2-7; possible D gene TRBD2, 6 bases. Trimming cost V 6 bases and J 7 bases, with 16 bases left between them. The CDR3 consists of 13 residues. Germline V gene data show CDR1 as MNHEY and CDR2 as SVGAGI. The CDR3 nucleotides read TGTGCCAGCAGCCTCGGGCTGGCGGGGGAGCAGTACTTC. Protein sequence: CASSLGLAGEQYF.

The rearrangement links TRBV9 to TRBJ2-6, with D perhaps TRBD2 (6 bases). The V end was cut by 3 bases, the J end by 2 bases, with 21 bases between. Germline V CDR1 and CDR2: SGDLS, YYNGEE. CDR3 length: 19 residues. The CDR3 loop is CASSDARGGEIAGANVLTF. The CDR3 DNA is TGTGCCAGCAGCGATGCCCGGGGAGGAGAGATTGCTGGGGCCAACGTCCTGACTTTC.

This CDR3 is CASSKAGLIKDTQYF. DNA of the CDR3: TGTGCCAGCAGTAAAGCGGGACTAATCAAAGATACGCAGTATTTT. The chain carries TRBV28 and TRBJ2-3; 7 nucleotides agree with TRBD2. V shed 5 bases, J shed 5 bases, and the junction held 10 bases outside the gene matches. Germline assignment: CDR1 MDHEN and CDR2 SYDVKM. This CDR3 has 15 amino acids.

The chain combines TRBV5-1 with TRBJ1-4; 9 positions agree with TRBD1. V gave up 4 bases and J gave up 8 bases; unmatched junction bases: 9. This CDR3 has 15 residues. CDR1 SGHRS and CDR2 YFSETQ come from the germline V gene. The CDR3 bases are TGCGCCAGCAGCGCCACAGGGGGCGCGAGGGAAAAACTGTTTTTT. Its translation: CASSATGGAREKLFF.

This rearrangement joins TRBV4-2 to TRBJ2-3, with TRBD1 identical over 8 bases. The CDR3 is 18 residues long. The germline V gene encodes CDR1 LGHNA and CDR2 YNFKEQ. V trimming: 3 bases; J trimming: 0 bases; junction bases outside the gene matches: 11. This CDR3 is CASSHAKSGTGSTDTQYF. The DNA for the CDR3 is TGTGCCAGCAGCCATGCAAAATCCGGGACAGGCAGCACAGATACGCAGTATTTT.

The rearrangement uses TRBV6-6 and TRBJ2-6; D not certain. The CDR3 sequence is 13 residues long. Germline-derived CDR1 and CDR2 are MNHNY and SVGAGI (reference sequence). V was shortened by 8 bases and J by 2 bases, with 7 bases between the two germline ends. The CDR3 region is CASLLAGANVLTF. CDR3 in DNA: TGTGCCAGCCTCCTCGCTGGGGCCAACGTCCTGACTTTC.

V and J are TRBV7-2 and TRBJ1-6; 7 bases map to TRBD1. With V trimmed by 5 bases and J by 6 bases, 4 bases remained unmatched. Germline values: CDR1 SGHTA, CDR2 FQGNSA. This CDR3 region has 14 residues. This CDR3 is CASSRRDSNSPLHF. The CDR3 DNA sequence: TGTGCCAGCAGCCGCCGGGACAGTAATTCACCCCTCCACTTT.

The chain uses TRBV9 and TRBJ2-7; D ambiguous. From germline, CDR1 is SGDLS and CDR2 YYNGEE. CDR3 length equals 15 residues. V lost 3 bases and J lost 4, with 17 bases in between. CDR3 protein: CASSADPTNRYEQYF. The CDR3 coding sequence is TGTGCCAGCAGCGCTGACCCGACCAACAGATACGAGCAGTACTTC.

J is TRBJ1-4 and V is TRBV19; D gene ambiguous. Per the germline V gene, CDR1 is LNHDA and CDR2 is SQIVND (reference sequence). There are 14 residues in the CDR3. Trimming stripped 2 bases from V and 5 bases from J, with 9 bases between. CDR3 DNA: TGTGCCAGTAGTATAAAGGACTGGAATGAAAAACTGTTTTTT. It codes for CASSIKDWNEKLFF.

V is TRBV11-1 and J is TRBJ2-7; a possible D gene is TRBD1 (6 bases). Germline V gives CDR1 SGHAT, CDR2 FQDESV (reference sequence). V was shortened by 7 bases and J by 2 bases, with 12 bases between the two germline ends. There are 13 residues in the CDR3. As DNA, the CDR3 is TGTGCCAGCACCAGGGACAATACCTACGAGCAGTACTTC. It is translated as CASTRDNTYEQYF.

The chain has TRBV10-3 and TRBJ2-6; D unresolved. V was clipped by 3 bases and J by 0 bases, with 9 bases between them. Germline V gene lookup returns CDR1 ENHRY and CDR2 SYGVKD. The CDR3 is 16 residues long. The CDR3 DNA follows: TGTGCCATCAGTGAAAATGCGAACTCTGGGGCCAACGTCCTGACTTTC. Its protein product is CAISENANSGANVLTF.

The chain is built from TRBV6-1 and TRBJ1-4; 7 nucleotides agree with TRBD1. Unmatched junction bases numbered 5, after V lost 6 bases and J lost 4 bases. The CDR3 totals 14 residues. Per the germline V gene, CDR1 is MNHNS and CDR2 is SASEGT. CDR3 sequence reads: CASRMRQGNEKLFF. CDR3 in DNA: TGTGCCAGCAGGATGAGACAGGGTAATGAAAAACTGTTTTTT.

Points on this clone: Compared with germline, one end of the junction differs, possibly owing to a read error. The rearrangement links TRBV7-7 to TRBJ1-3; tentatively, D is TRBD1 (6 bases). The CDR3 is made up of 15 amino acids. Germline loops: CDR1 SSHAT, CDR2 FNYEAQ (reference sequence). Written as DNA, the CDR3 is TGTGCTAGCAGCTTAGCCCCAGGGGCTGGAAACACCATATATTTT. Encoded protein: CASSLAPGAGNTIYF.

The genes are TRBV5-1 and TRBJ1-5; 8 nucleotides line up with TRBD1. The CDR3 is 17 residues long. The ends lost 0 bases at V and 7 bases at J; junction bases unmatched: 12. The germline V gene has CDR1 SGHRS and CDR2 YFSETQ. CDR3 sequence (DNA): TGCGCCAGCAGCTTGGGACCATGGACAGGGAAAGGGCAGCCCCAGCATTTT. Its protein product is CASSLGPWTGKGQPQHF.

For the CDR3, the DNA is TGTGCCAGTAGCGACAAATTCCCCGGGGAGCTGTTTTTT. It encodes CASSDKFPGELFF. This rearrangement joins TRBV19 to TRBJ2-2; D is unresolved. Germline V gives CDR1 LNHDA, CDR2 SQIVND (reference sequence). V shed 6 bases and J shed 6 bases, with 11 bases lying between them. The CDR3 runs 13 residues.

Of note for this clone: The junction shows a germline mismatch at one end, possibly a read error. The CDR3 DNA is TGTGCCAGCAGCCCTAGCGGGGGTGACTCCGGGGAGCTGGTTTTT. Its protein is CASSPSGGDSGELVF. The V and J genes are TRBV6-1 and TRBJ2-2, with 10 bases lining up with TRBD2. CDR3 size: 15 residues. Germline loops: CDR1 MNHNS, CDR2 SASEGT.